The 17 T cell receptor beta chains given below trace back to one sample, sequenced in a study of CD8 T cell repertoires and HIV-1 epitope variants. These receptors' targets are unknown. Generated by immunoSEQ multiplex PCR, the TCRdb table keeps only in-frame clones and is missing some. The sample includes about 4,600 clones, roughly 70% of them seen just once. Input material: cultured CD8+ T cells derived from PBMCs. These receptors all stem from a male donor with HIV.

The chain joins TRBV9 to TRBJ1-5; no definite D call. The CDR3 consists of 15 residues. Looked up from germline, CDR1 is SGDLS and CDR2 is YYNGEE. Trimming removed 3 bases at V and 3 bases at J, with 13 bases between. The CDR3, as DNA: TGTGCCAGCAGCGCCCGAGGGAGTCTCAATCAGCCCCAGCATTTT. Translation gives CASSARGSLNQPQHF.

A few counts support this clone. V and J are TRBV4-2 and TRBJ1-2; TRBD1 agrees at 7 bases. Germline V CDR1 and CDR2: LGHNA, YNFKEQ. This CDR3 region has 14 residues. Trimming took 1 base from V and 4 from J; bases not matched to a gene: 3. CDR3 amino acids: CASSQVRDSYGYTF. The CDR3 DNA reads TGTGCCAGCAGCCAAGTGAGGGACAGCTATGGCTACACCTTC.

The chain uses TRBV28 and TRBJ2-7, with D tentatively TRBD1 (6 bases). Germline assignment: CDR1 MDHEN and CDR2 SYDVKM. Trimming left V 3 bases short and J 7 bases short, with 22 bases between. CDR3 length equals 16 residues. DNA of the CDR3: TGTGCCAGCAGTTTGCATTCGACAGGAACCAGACGAGAGCAGTACTTC. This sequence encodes CASSLHSTGTRREQYF.

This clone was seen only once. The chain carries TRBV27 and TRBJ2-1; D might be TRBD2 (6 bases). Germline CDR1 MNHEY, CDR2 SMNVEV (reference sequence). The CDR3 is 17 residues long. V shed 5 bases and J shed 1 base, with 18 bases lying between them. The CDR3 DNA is TGTGCCAGCAGTGTGACGACTATAAGCGGGTCCTACAATGAGCAGTTCTTC. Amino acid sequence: CASSVTTISGSYNEQFF.

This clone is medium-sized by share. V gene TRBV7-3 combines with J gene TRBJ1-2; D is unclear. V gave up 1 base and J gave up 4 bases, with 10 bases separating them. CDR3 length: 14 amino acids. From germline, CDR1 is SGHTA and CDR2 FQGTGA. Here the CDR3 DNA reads TGTGCCAGCAGCTTAAGCGAAAACAGCTATGGCTACACCTTC. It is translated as CASSLSENSYGYTF.

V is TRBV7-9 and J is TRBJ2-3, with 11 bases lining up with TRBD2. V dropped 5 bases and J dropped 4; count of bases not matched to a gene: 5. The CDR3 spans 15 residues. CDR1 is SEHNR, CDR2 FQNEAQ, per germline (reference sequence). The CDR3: CASSTTSGGPDTQYF. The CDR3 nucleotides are TGTGCCAGCAGCACTACTAGCGGGGGACCAGATACGCAGTATTTT.

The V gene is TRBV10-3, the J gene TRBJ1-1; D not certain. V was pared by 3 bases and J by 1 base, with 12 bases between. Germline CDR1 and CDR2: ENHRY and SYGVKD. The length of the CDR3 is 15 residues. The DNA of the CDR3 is TGTGCCATCAGTGATAAACCGAAGGGGAACACTGAAGCTTTCTTT. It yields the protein CAISDKPKGNTEAFF.

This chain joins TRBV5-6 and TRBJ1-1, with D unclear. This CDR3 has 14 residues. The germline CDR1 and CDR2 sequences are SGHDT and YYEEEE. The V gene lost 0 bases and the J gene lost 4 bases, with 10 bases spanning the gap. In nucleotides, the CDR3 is TGTGCCAGCAGCTTGGTGGAGGAGGGCACTGAAGCTTTCTTT. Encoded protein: CASSLVEEGTEAFF.

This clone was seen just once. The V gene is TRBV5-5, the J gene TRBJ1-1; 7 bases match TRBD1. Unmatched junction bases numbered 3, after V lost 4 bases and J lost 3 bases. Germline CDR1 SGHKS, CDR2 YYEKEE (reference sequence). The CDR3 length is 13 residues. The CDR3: CASSAQGDTEAFF. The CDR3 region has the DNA TGTGCCAGCAGCGCTCAGGGGGACACTGAAGCTTTCTTT.

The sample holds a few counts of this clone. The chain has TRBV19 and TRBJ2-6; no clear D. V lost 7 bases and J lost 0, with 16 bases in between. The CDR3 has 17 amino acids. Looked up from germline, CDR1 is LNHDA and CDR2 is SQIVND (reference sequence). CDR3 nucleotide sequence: TGTGCCAGTAACCAAGTTGCGTCTTTCTCTGGGGCCAACGTCCTGACTTTC. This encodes CASNQVASFSGANVLTF.

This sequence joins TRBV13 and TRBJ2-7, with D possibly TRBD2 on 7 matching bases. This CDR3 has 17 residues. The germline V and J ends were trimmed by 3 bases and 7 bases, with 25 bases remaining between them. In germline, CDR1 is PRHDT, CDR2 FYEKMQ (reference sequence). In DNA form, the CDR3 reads TGTGCCAGCAGCTTGGGGGCCCTGGGCGGGAGACTGAGTGAGCAGTACTTC. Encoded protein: CASSLGALGGRLSEQYF.

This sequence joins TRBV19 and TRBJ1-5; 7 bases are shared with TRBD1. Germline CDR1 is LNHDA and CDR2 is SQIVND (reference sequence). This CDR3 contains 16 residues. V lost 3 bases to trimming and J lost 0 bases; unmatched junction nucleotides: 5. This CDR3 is CASSIQTGSSNQPQHF. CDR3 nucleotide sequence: TGTGCCAGTAGTATCCAGACAGGGTCTAGCAATCAGCCCCAGCATTTT.

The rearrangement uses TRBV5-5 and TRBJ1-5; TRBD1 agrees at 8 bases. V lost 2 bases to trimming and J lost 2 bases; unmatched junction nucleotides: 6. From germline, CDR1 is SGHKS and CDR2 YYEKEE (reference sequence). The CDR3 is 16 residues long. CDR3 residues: CASSLTGGTGNQPQHF. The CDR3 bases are TGTGCCAGCAGCTTAACAGGGGGGACGGGCAATCAGCCCCAGCATTTT.

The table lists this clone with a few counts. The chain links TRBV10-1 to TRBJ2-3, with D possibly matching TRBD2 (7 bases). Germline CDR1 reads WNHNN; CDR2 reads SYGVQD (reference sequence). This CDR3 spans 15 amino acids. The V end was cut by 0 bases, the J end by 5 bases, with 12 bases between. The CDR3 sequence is CASSESGGPGDTQYF. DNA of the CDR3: TGCGCCAGCAGTGAGTCGGGGGGGCCGGGAGATACGCAGTATTTT.

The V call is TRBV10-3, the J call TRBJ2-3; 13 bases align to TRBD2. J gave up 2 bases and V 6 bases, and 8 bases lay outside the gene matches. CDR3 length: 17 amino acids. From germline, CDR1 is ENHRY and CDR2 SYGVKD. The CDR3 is CAIRERTSGSPTDTQYF. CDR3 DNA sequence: TGTGCCATCAGGGAAAGGACTAGCGGGAGCCCCACAGATACGCAGTATTTT.

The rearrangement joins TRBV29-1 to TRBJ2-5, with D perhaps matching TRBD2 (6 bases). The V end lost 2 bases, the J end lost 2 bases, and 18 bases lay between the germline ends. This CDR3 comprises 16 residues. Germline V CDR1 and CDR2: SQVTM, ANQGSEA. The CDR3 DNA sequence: TGCAGCGTTGAATGGGTTAGCGGAAACCTGCAAGAGACCCAGTACTTC. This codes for CSVEWVSGNLQETQYF.

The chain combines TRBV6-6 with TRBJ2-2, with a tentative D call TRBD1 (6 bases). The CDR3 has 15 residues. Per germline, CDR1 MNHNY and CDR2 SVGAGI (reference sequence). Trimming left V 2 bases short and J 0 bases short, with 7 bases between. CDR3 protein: CASSYQGTNTGELFF. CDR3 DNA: TGTGCCAGCAGTTACCAGGGGACGAACACCGGGGAGCTGTTTTTT.